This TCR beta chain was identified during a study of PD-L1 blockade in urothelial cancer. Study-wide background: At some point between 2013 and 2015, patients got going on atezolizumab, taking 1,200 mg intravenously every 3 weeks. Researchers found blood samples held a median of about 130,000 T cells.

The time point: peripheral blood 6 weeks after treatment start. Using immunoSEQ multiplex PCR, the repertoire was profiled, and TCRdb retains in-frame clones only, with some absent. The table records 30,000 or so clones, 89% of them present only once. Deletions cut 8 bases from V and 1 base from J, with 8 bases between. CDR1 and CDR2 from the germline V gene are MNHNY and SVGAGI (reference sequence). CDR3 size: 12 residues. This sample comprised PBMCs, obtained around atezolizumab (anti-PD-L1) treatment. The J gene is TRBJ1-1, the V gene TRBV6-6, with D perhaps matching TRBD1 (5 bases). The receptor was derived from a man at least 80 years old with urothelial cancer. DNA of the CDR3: TGTGCCAGCGGACACCAGAACACTGAAGCTTTCTTT. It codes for CASGHQNTEAFF.